This entry concerns a single T cell receptor (beta chain). Cells designated naive CD8 were CD45RO-negative and were positively selected for CCR7, with terminally differentiated effector memory CD45RA+ cells excluded. The sample is drawn from a study of shared clonotypes between healthy human individuals. This CDR3 comprises 14 residues. V lost 5 bases, J lost 4 bases, and 13 bases lay in between. Per germline, CDR1 MNHEY and CDR2 SVGAGI. Assay execution took place at the deep level. Generated by immunoSEQ multiplex PCR, the TCRdb table keeps only in-frame clones and is missing some. The sample carries more than 2 million clones, 80% to 95% recorded once.

This clonotype originated in a man aged 18 to 30 in good health. Some clones in this sample may be carry-over from other donors' samples. Material for sequencing was naive CD8+ T cells from PBMCs. The chain carries TRBV6-5 and TRBJ2-3, with D unclear. The CDR3 DNA sequence: TGTGCCAGCAGTCCCTACCCGGGTGCAGATACGCAGTATTTT. As protein: CASSPYPGADTQYF.